This TCR beta chain was captured in a study of blood T cell repertoires in COVID-19. Study-level information: From T cells, B-cell-depleted T cells, or PBMCs came the material, which was cDNA or gDNA.

TCRdb keeps only in-frame clones here, not all; method: immunoSEQ multiplex PCR. The sample carries 110,000 to 150,000 clones, roughly 80% recorded once. The CDR3 extends over 15 amino acids. V shed 3 bases and J 4 bases; nucleotides not matched to a gene: 5. Germline lookup yields CDR1 SGHVS and CDR2 FNYEAQ. The sequence came from a man in his 70s who had recovered from COVID-19. What was sequenced was peripheral blood. The chain uses TRBV7-6 and TRBJ2-1, with 8 nucleotides matching TRBD2. As DNA, the CDR3 is TGTGCCAGCAGCTTCAGCGGGAGTAGGTACAATGAGCAGTTCTTC. It yields the protein CASSFSGSRYNEQFF.